This TCR beta chain was recorded in a study of CD8 T cells in ankylosing spondylitis. Quantitative barcoded 5'-RACE was used to prepare TCR beta libraries. A single record per CDR3 protein comes from TCRdb applying MiXCR to the 5' RACE reads. The sample lists approximately 180,000 distinct CDR3 sequences, roughly 18% occurring once. Findings and caveats of the study: Some motif variants were previously reported in reactive arthritis synovial fluid and blood. A TCR beta motif of 7 or 8 highly homologous variants appeared characteristic of ankylosing spondylitis blood.

This clonotype was recorded at least ten times. Its antigen is as yet unknown. The germline CDR1 and CDR2 sequences are MNHEY and SMNVEV (reference sequence). This CDR3 is built from 15 residues. V was trimmed by 6 bases and J by 5 bases, leaving 16 bases between them. Sequenced: blood, either unsorted or a sorted T cell fraction (not recorded which). The chain joins TRBV27 to TRBJ2-2; D is possibly TRBD1 (6 bases). This clonotype originated in a male donor under 30 with ankylosing spondylitis or in good health (not recorded which). The CDR3 protein is CASSLTITGTGELFF. The CDR3 coding sequence is TGTGCCAGCAGCTTAACTATTACAGGGACCGGGGAGCTGTTTTTT.